Sequencing of this T cell receptor beta chain was carried out in a study of regulatory T cells in long-lasting Graves disease. Relying on iRepertoire HTBI primers and Arm-PCR of CDR3 regions, the team built TCR beta libraries. TCRdb redid the calling of the multiplex PCR reads with MiXCR, one entry per CDR3 protein. Of roughly 450,000 distinct CDR3 sequences in the sample, around 21% were seen once. Described time point: persistent/refractory GD, antithyroid drugs over 5 years with positive TRAb. PBMC-extracted RNA yielded the TCR library. Enrollment of patients was through an endocrinology department in Xi'an, China. This clonotype was counted many times. Its target is unknown. General study findings and limits: Whereas more than 950 public clonotypes were shared by new patients, persistent patients shared more, at some 3,000.

The CDR3 sequence is 14 residues long. Germline lookup yields CDR1 MDHEN and CDR2 SYDVKM. V gave up 1 base and J gave up 0 bases, with 6 bases separating them. This receptor was identified in a female donor with Graves disease. The source material was peripheral blood mononuclear cells (PBMCs), sampled when the disease was refractory, from a patient treated with antithyroid drugs. The chain has TRBV28 and TRBJ2-5; D gene uncertain. CDR3 sequence (DNA): TGTGCCAGCAGTTTATTGGGGTACCAAGAGACCCAGTACTTC. Encoded protein: CASSLLGYQETQYF.